The 6 T cell receptor beta chains given below trace back to one sample, sequenced in a study of shared clonotypes between healthy human individuals. The protocol was immunoSEQ multiplex PCR, while the TCRdb copy is restricted to in-frame clones and leaves out a portion. This table has millions of clones, 93% appearing once. The sequenced sample was naive CD4+ T cells from PBMCs. Specified subset: CD45RA+ positively selected. The source of these receptors is a man younger than 30 in good health. Some clones in this sample may be carry-over from other donors' samples.

This chain joins TRBV11-3 and TRBJ2-2; 10 positions agree with TRBD1. This CDR3 has 17 amino acids. From germline, CDR1 is SGHNT and CDR2 YENEEA. Trimming took 8 bases from V and 5 from J; bases not matched to a gene: 14. This CDR3 is CASVIGQGVTLTGELFF. The CDR3 DNA sequence: TGTGCCAGCGTCATTGGACAGGGGGTTACACTAACCGGGGAGCTGTTTTTT.

This clone was found a few times. The chain uses TRBV7-8 and TRBJ1-2; D remains unclear. CDR1 is SGHVS, CDR2 FQNEAQ, per germline. The CDR3 extends over 13 amino acids. Trimming took 3 bases from V and 8 from J, leaving 13 bases between them. The CDR3 DNA reads TGTGCCAGCAGCTTCCCTCCCGAGGGCGGCTACACCTTC. Its protein is CASSFPPEGGYTF.

This clone was detected only once. The junction and the germline gene differ at one end; a read error may be behind it. This chain joins TRBV6-6 and TRBJ2-1; D ambiguous. Looked up from germline, CDR1 is MNHNY and CDR2 is SVGAGI (reference sequence). The CDR3 totals 14 residues. The CDR3, as DNA: TGTGCCAGCAGTTACTCGACTTCGCCCAATCAGCAGTTCTTC. Its translation is CASSYSTSPNQQFF.

The CDR3, as DNA: TGTGCCAGCAGTCAACCGGACAGGGTCGGGGGGAATAGCAATCAGCCCCAGCATTTT. It translates to CASSQPDRVGGNSNQPQHF. The gene calls are TRBV6-4 and TRBJ1-5; TRBD1 agrees at 8 bases. The V and J ends lost 5 bases and 0 bases, in that order; junction bases with no gene match: 15. Germline CDR1 and CDR2: MRHNA and SNTAGT. CDR3 length equals 19 residues.

The chain joins TRBV27 to TRBJ2-7; no clear D gene. The CDR3 has 15 amino acids. From germline, CDR1 is MNHEY and CDR2 SMNVEV (reference sequence). The V end lost 5 bases, the J end lost 5 bases, and 19 bases lay between the germline ends. The DNA of the CDR3 is TGTGCCAGCAGTGTTGCTCTTTACCCTTCCCACGAGCAGTACTTC. This encodes CASSVALYPSHEQYF.

The chain employs TRBV28 and TRBJ2-1; 11 bases agree with TRBD2. This CDR3 has 16 residues. Looked up from germline, CDR1 is MDHEN and CDR2 is SYDVKM. V trimming: 10 bases; J trimming: 2 bases; junction bases outside the gene matches: 10. The CDR3 region is CANSRTSGRPYNEQFF. In DNA, the CDR3 is TGTGCCAACTCGAGAACTAGCGGGAGACCCTACAATGAGCAGTTCTTC.